The 22 T cell receptor beta chains below all came from one sample that was sequenced in a study of T cell responses to AZD1222 COVID-19 vaccine. Only in-frame clones appear in the TCRdb table, and some are missing; sequencing was by immunoSEQ multiplex PCR. The data show some 120,000 clones, with 85% to 90% seen just once and approximately 9.6% held by the top ten. This specimen was peripheral blood, taken on day 0 of AZD1222 vaccination. These receptors were obtained from an adult in good health.

The rearrangement uses TRBV2 and TRBJ1-5, with unresolved D. V dropped 5 bases and J dropped 7 bases, with 15 bases sitting between them. The CDR3 is 14 amino acids. Germline assignment: CDR1 SNHLY and CDR2 FYNNEI. In DNA, the CDR3 is TGTGCCAGCAGTTCGTTGACCCCGGTGCAGCCCCAGCATTTT. Its translation is CASSSLTPVQPQHF.

This chain joins TRBV7-2 and TRBJ2-3; 13 bases align to TRBD2. In germline, CDR1 is SGHTA, CDR2 FQGNSA. J was trimmed by 6 bases and V by 4 bases; bases with no gene match: 4. This CDR3 is built from 15 residues. The CDR3 reads CASSSRTSGGDTQYF. CDR3 sequence (DNA): TGTGCCAGCAGCTCTCGGACTAGCGGGGGTGATACGCAGTATTTT.

The chain joins TRBV19 to TRBJ1-1; D may be TRBD1 (6 bases). The germline V gene encodes CDR1 LNHDA and CDR2 SQIVND (reference sequence). The CDR3 runs 14 residues. Deletions cut 1 base from V and 4 bases from J, with 10 bases between. As DNA, the CDR3 is TGTGCCAGTAGTATAGGCTGGGGGCCCACTGAAGCTTTCTTT. This gives the protein CASSIGWGPTEAFF.

The chain joins TRBV7-3 to TRBJ1-2; D gene unclear. The CDR3 loop spans 13 amino acids. CDR1 is SGHTA, CDR2 FQGTGA, per germline. The V and J ends lost 2 bases and 3 bases respectively, with 7 bases between them. The DNA for the CDR3 is TGTGCCAGCAGCTTAGGCCTCGACTATGGCTACACCTTC. Translated, it gives CASSLGLDYGYTF.

This chain joins TRBV7-2 and TRBJ1-2; D is unresolved. V gave up 10 bases and J gave up 7 bases, with 16 bases separating them. The length of the CDR3 is 12 residues. Germline CDR1 and CDR2: SGHTA and FQGNSA. CDR3 bases: TGTGCCATCCAAACGGAGGGTTTTGGCTACACCTTC. Amino acids: CAIQTEGFGYTF. Full variable domain (outside the CDR3, taken from reference TRBV7-2 and TRBJ1-2): GAGVSQSPSNKVTEKGKDVELRCDPISGHTALYWYRQSLGQGLEFLIYFQGNSAPDKSGLPSDRFSAERTGGSVSTLTIQRTQQEDSAVYLCAIQTEGFGYTFGSGTRLTVV.

The chain is built from TRBV6-5 and TRBJ2-7, with TRBD1 as a possible D gene (6 bases). This CDR3 spans 15 amino acids. V was pared by 6 bases and J by 2 bases, with 17 bases between. Germline CDR1 reads MNHEY; CDR2 reads SVGAGI. CDR3 coding DNA: TGTGCCAGCAGCAAGAACCGGGACACAACCTACGAGCAGTACTTC. Amino acid sequence: CASSKNRDTTYEQYF.

The chain employs TRBV2 and TRBJ2-7; 11 bases fit TRBD1. V shed 8 bases, J shed 4 bases, and the junction held 4 bases outside the gene matches. Germline CDR1 is SNHLY and CDR2 is FYNNEI. The CDR3 consists of 13 residues. In DNA, the CDR3 is TGTGCCAGCGGGCGGGACAGGGGGTACGAGCAGTACTTC. It encodes CASGRDRGYEQYF.

The chain carries TRBV3-1 (or the pseudogene TRBV3-2) and TRBJ2-1, with 9 bases matching TRBD2. Looked up from germline, CDR1 is LGHDT and CDR2 is YNNKEL (reference sequence). This CDR3 has 15 residues. Trimming removed 4 bases from V and 7 bases from J; junction bases left unmatched: 8. The CDR3 is CASSPLASGVNEQFF. The CDR3 region has the DNA TGTGCCAGCAGCCCCCTGGCTAGCGGGGTTAATGAGCAGTTCTTC.

The rearrangement links TRBV5-4 to TRBJ2-2; possibly TRBD2 for D (5 bases). CDR3 length: 16 residues. Trimming left V 4 bases short and J 3 bases short, with 16 bases between. The V gene's germline CDR1 is SGHNT and CDR2 YYREEE (reference sequence). The CDR3 sequence is CASSLTGSEYTGELFF. For the CDR3, the DNA is TGTGCCAGCAGCCTCACGGGGAGCGAATACACCGGGGAGCTGTTTTTT.

This chain uses TRBV19 with TRBJ1-6, with TRBD1 matching 7 bases. Germline CDR1 reads LNHDA; CDR2 reads SQIVND (reference sequence). V lost 5 bases and J lost 7; bases outside the gene matches: 2. CDR3 length: 13 amino acids. CDR3 loop: CASSQGVNSPLHF. CDR3 in DNA: TGTGCCAGTAGTCAGGGGGTGAATTCACCCCTCCACTTT. Looking up the rest from reference TRBV19 and TRBJ1-6 gives the full variable domain: DGGITQSPKYLFRKEGQNVTLSCEQNLNHDAMYWYRQDPGQGLRLIYYSQIVNDFQKGDIAEGYSVSREKKESFPLTVTSAQKNPTAFYLCASSQGVNSPLHFGNGTRLTVT.

CDR3 bases: TGTGCCAGCAGCTTAGGGCAGGGCGTCTTTTCACCCCTCCACTTT. This encodes CASSLGQGVFSPLHF. V gene TRBV7-3 combines with J gene TRBJ1-6; a weak D match, TRBD1 (5 bases). The CDR3 is 15 amino acids. V lost 2 bases and J lost 9, with 14 bases in between. Germline V gives CDR1 SGHTA, CDR2 FQGTGA.

The chain is built from TRBV7-9 and TRBJ2-7; tentative D call: TRBD2 (6 bases). Germline V lookup: CDR1 SEHNR, CDR2 FQNEAQ (reference sequence). V gave up 1 base and J gave up 4 bases, with 20 bases separating them. CDR3 length equals 17 residues. The CDR3, as DNA: TGTGCCAGCAGCTTAGGGCCCGGGACTTCCACCGAGTACGAGCAGTACTTC. The encoded protein is CASSLGPGTSTEYEQYF.

This clone was counted only a few times. V gene TRBV11-2 combines with J gene TRBJ2-7, with 8 bases aligning to TRBD2. Germline trimming cut 5 bases from V and 3 bases from J; bases unmatched to any gene: 9. Germline-derived CDR1 and CDR2 are SGHAT and FQNNGV. This CDR3 has 15 residues. The CDR3 loop is CASSTTPGGIYEQYF. The CDR3, as DNA: TGTGCCAGCAGCACTACGCCGGGGGGGATCTACGAGCAGTACTTC.

J is TRBJ1-2 and V is TRBV12-3 or TRBV12-4; D not resolved. This CDR3 is built from 13 residues. Trimming pared 1 base from V and 4 bases from J, leaving 7 bases between. CDR3 sequence (DNA): TGTGCCAGCAGTTTAGAGGGAATCTATGGCTACACCTTC. It specifies CASSLEGIYGYTF.

This chain joins TRBV7-9 and TRBJ2-2; the D gene is possibly TRBD2 (5 bases). The CDR3 has 17 residues. Trimming cost V 3 bases and J 7 bases, with 21 bases left between them. Germline CDR1 SEHNR, CDR2 FQNEAQ (reference sequence). The DNA for the CDR3 is TGTGCCAGCAGCTTGCTACGGGCGGCTAGACGGGGCGGGGAGCTGTTTTTT. Amino acids: CASSLLRAARRGGELFF.

The chain uses TRBV7-2 and TRBJ2-3, with TRBD1 identical over 9 bases. Trimming cost V 1 base and J 1 base; bases outside gene matches: 3. The CDR3 runs to 16 residues. Germline V gene sequence: CDR1 SGHTA, CDR2 FQGNSA. The CDR3 loop reads CASSLGQGGGTDTQYF. DNA for the CDR3: TGTGCCAGCAGCTTAGGACAGGGGGGTGGCACAGATACGCAGTATTTT. Full variable domain (missing parts from reference TRBV7-2 and TRBJ2-3): GAGVSQSPSNKVTEKGKDVELRCDPISGHTALYWYRQSLGQGLEFLIYFQGNSAPDKSGLPSDRFSAERTGGSVSTLTIQRTQQEDSAVYLCASSLGQGGGTDTQYFGPGTRLTVL.

The CDR3 coding sequence is TGTGCCAGTAGTATAGCCGGACAGGGGGCCAGCACTGAAGCTTTCTTT. Translated, it gives CASSIAGQGASTEAFF. This rearrangement joins TRBV19 to TRBJ1-1, with TRBD1 matching over 11 bases. This CDR3 region has 16 residues. Germline V CDR1 and CDR2: LNHDA, SQIVND (reference sequence). V shed 1 base and J 4 bases; nucleotides not matched to a gene: 5.

The CDR3 sequence is CAWSGGVGVILRETQYF. CDR3 nucleotides: TGTGCCTGGAGTGGTGGCGTTGGCGTTATTCTCCGAGAGACCCAGTACTTC. The chain carries TRBV30 and TRBJ2-5; D is uncertain. The germline V gene encodes CDR1 GTSNPN and CDR2 SVGIG (reference sequence). The CDR3 contains 17 residues. The V and J ends lost 1 base and 4 bases respectively, with 22 bases between them.

This rearrangement joins TRBV18 to TRBJ2-1, with no clear D. Germline assignment: CDR1 KGHSH and CDR2 LQKENI. Trimming took off 2 bases at V and 14 bases at J, with 10 bases between the two ends. The CDR3 has 11 residues. The CDR3 sequence: CASSPGSLEFF. In nucleotides, the CDR3 is TGTGCCAGCTCACCAGGTAGTTTGGAGTTCTTC.

The rearrangement uses TRBV30 and TRBJ1-6; the D is unclear. Germline-derived CDR1 and CDR2 are GTSNPN and SVGIG (reference sequence). With 0 bases removed from V and 0 bases from J, the gap between germline ends came to 9 bases. This CDR3 comprises 16 residues. The CDR3, as DNA: TGTGCCTGGAGTGTCGACATGAGCTCCTATAATTCACCCCTCCACTTT. This codes for CAWSVDMSSYNSPLHF.

V gene TRBV19 combines with J gene TRBJ2-3; 9 bases fit TRBD2. The CDR3 sequence is 17 residues long. Germline assignment: CDR1 LNHDA and CDR2 SQIVND (reference sequence). J was trimmed by 3 bases and V by 5 bases; bases with no gene match: 12. CDR3 protein: CASSPRGGAVRTDTQYF. CDR3 nucleotides: TGTGCCAGTAGTCCGCGCGGGGGGGCCGTTAGGACAGATACGCAGTATTTT. The whole variable domain, remainder taken from reference TRBV19 and TRBJ2-3, is DGGITQSPKYLFRKEGQNVTLSCEQNLNHDAMYWYRQDPGQGLRLIYYSQIVNDFQKGDIAEGYSVSREKKESFPLTVTSAQKNPTAFYLCASSPRGGAVRTDTQYFGPGTRLTVL.

This chain uses TRBV28 with TRBJ2-7, with 7 bases matching TRBD1. This CDR3 comprises 14 residues. Losses at the gene ends were 7 bases for V and 5 bases for J; bases not matched to a gene: 11. The germline V gene encodes CDR1 MDHEN and CDR2 SYDVKM. For the CDR3, the DNA is TGTGCCAGCACCCTCGGACAGGTATACCACGAGCAGTACTTC. It codes for CASTLGQVYHEQYF.